One and the same sample provided the 21 T cell receptor beta chains below, sequenced in a study of cytomegalovirus exposure and HLA in healthy donors. The primer mix had 60 Vbeta and 13 Jbeta primers. This table comes from immunoSEQ multiplex PCR, and its TCRdb copy is limited to in-frame clones, with some not included. The sample holds about 140,000 clones, around 82% seen once. The specimen sequenced was PBMCs. All receptors derive from a man in his forties in good health and CMV-seropositive.

V usage is TRBV28 and J usage is TRBJ1-2, with 7 bases matching TRBD1. Looked up from germline, CDR1 is MDHEN and CDR2 is SYDVKM. The CDR3 extends over 14 amino acids. V lost 6 bases to trimming and J lost 5 bases; unmatched junction nucleotides: 9. Here the CDR3 DNA reads TGTGCCAGCAGGCCAACAGGGGCTTCTTATGGCTACACCTTC. This gives the protein CASRPTGASYGYTF.

The chain uses TRBV29-1 and TRBJ2-7, with TRBD1 as a possible D gene (5 bases). The CDR3 has 13 residues. V lost 4 bases to trimming and J lost 3 bases, with 13 bases between them. From germline, CDR1 is SQVTM and CDR2 ANQGSEA. CDR3 nucleotides: TGCAGCGTTGCAGGGCAGGGAAACTACGAGCAGTACTTC. This gives the protein CSVAGQGNYEQYF.

In this sample, this clone turned up a few times. The genes are TRBV9 and TRBJ2-7; TRBD2 is a possible D gene (6 bases). The CDR3 runs to 15 residues. V lost 0 bases to trimming and J lost 0 bases, with 10 bases between them. Germline lookup yields CDR1 SGDLS and CDR2 YYNGEE. CDR3 loop: CASSVAWDSSYEQYF. DNA of the CDR3: TGTGCCAGCAGCGTAGCTTGGGACTCCTCCTACGAGCAGTACTTC.

The chain is built from TRBV5-1 and TRBJ2-3, with D unresolved. Germline CDR1 is SGHRS and CDR2 is YFSETQ. This CDR3 has 12 amino acids. Trimming removed 3 bases from V and 7 bases from J, with 9 bases in between. The CDR3, as DNA: TGCGCCAGCAGCTCGAGTAGTTATACGCAGTATTTT. Translating gives CASSSSSYTQYF.

The V and J genes are TRBV15 and TRBJ2-7; no clear D gene. In germline, CDR1 is LNHNV, CDR2 YYDKDF (reference sequence). V was shortened by 0 bases and J by 3 bases, with 9 bases between the two germline ends. The CDR3 contains 14 residues. CDR3 coding DNA: TGTGCCACCAGCAGAGATGTTGTTAACTACGAGCAGTACTTC. Protein: CATSRDVVNYEQYF.

The V call is TRBV5-4, the J call TRBJ1-6; D uncertain. Trimming pared 0 bases from V and 0 bases from J, leaving 10 bases between. The V gene's germline CDR1 is SGHNT and CDR2 YYREEE (reference sequence). This CDR3 has 17 amino acids. As DNA, the CDR3 is TGTGCCAGCAGCTTGGAGCTGGGGAGCTCCTATAATTCACCCCTCCACTTT. Amino acids: CASSLELGSSYNSPLHF.

This clone was seen just once. Other nucleotide sequences from this sample produce the same CDR3. The chain joins TRBV6-5 to TRBJ1-2, with 10 bases identical to TRBD1. The CDR3 runs to 16 residues. J was trimmed by 4 bases and V by 2 bases; bases with no gene match: 7. Looked up from germline, CDR1 is MNHEY and CDR2 is SVGAGI. This CDR3 reads CASSYLRTGGSYGYTF. The CDR3 DNA reads TGTGCCAGCAGTTACCTCCGGACAGGGGGGTCCTATGGCTACACCTTC.

This sequence joins TRBV4-3 and TRBJ2-1; D unresolved. The germline CDR1 and CDR2 sequences are LGHNA and YSLEER. The CDR3 has 13 amino acids. Trimming pared 1 base from V and 6 bases from J, leaving 7 bases between. CDR3 sequence (DNA): TGCGCCAGCAGCCAAGCCCGGGTCAATGAGCAGTTCTTC. This gives the protein CASSQARVNEQFF.

The chain is built from TRBV19 and TRBJ1-1; possibly TRBD1 for D (5 bases). Germline CDR1 LNHDA, CDR2 SQIVND (reference sequence). V gave up 2 bases and J gave up 1 base, with 8 bases separating them. The CDR3 runs 14 residues. CDR3 DNA: TGTGCCAGTAGTATATCAACAGGGAACACTGAAGCTTTCTTT. Its protein is CASSISTGNTEAFF.

CDR3 sequence reads: CAWNLDRGGEQYF. DNA for the CDR3: TGTGCCTGGAACTTGGACAGGGGAGGCGAGCAGTACTTC. V gene TRBV30 combines with J gene TRBJ2-5; 9 nucleotides align to TRBD1. The J call may be mistaken, given a closer DNA end match to TRBJ2-7. CDR3 length equals 13 residues. The germline V gene encodes CDR1 GTSNPN and CDR2 SVGIG (reference sequence).

As DNA, the CDR3 is TGTGCCAGCAGTTACTCGGAGGGGGCGGGCTACGAGCAGTACTTC. Translated, it gives CASSYSEGAGYEQYF. The rearrangement uses TRBV6-5 and TRBJ2-7, with a weak D call TRBD1 (7 bases). This CDR3 region has 15 residues. Germline V CDR1 and CDR2: MNHEY, SVGAGI. Trimming left V 0 bases short and J 3 bases short, with 12 bases between.

The chain links TRBV29-1 to TRBJ2-5; 10 bases align to TRBD1. CDR1 is SQVTM and CDR2 is ANQGSEA in the germline V gene. This CDR3 comprises 16 residues. V gave up 3 bases and J gave up 5 bases; unmatched junction bases: 12. The CDR3 is CSVDVPGQGPEETQYF. CDR3 in DNA: TGCAGCGTTGACGTCCCGGGACAGGGGCCGGAGGAGACCCAGTACTTC.

The chain carries TRBV6-5 and TRBJ1-5; 7 bases are shared with TRBD1. V lost 6 bases and J lost 4; bases outside the gene matches: 9. This CDR3 comprises 15 residues. CDR1 is MNHEY, CDR2 SVGAGI, per germline. The CDR3: CASRSRQGRNQPQHF. As DNA, the CDR3 is TGTGCCAGCAGATCGAGACAGGGACGGAATCAGCCCCAGCATTTT.

The rearrangement joins TRBV19 to TRBJ1-4; D is undetermined. Trimming left V 6 bases short and J 3 bases short, with 14 bases between. CDR3 length: 15 amino acids. CDR1 LNHDA and CDR2 SQIVND come from the germline V gene (reference sequence). The CDR3 DNA follows: TGTGCCAGTAGACCTAACCGCGTGGCTAATGAAAAACTGTTTTTT. It specifies CASRPNRVANEKLFF.

The gene calls are TRBV13 and TRBJ2-5, with 11 bases identical to TRBD1. V lost 5 bases and J lost 1; bases outside the gene matches: 6. The CDR3 totals 16 residues. CDR1 and CDR2 (germline): PRHDT, FYEKMQ (reference sequence). The CDR3 sequence: CASSALGTGGQETQYF. The CDR3 DNA is TGTGCCAGCAGCGCCCTAGGGACAGGGGGCCAAGAGACCCAGTACTTC.

This chain links TRBV10-1 with TRBJ2-2; 8 positions agree with TRBD1. Trimming removed 3 bases from V and 4 bases from J; junction bases left unmatched: 7. Germline V gene sequence: CDR1 WNHNN, CDR2 SYGVQD (reference sequence). CDR3 size: 16 residues. CDR3 DNA sequence: TGCGCCAGCAGTGACCCTCCCGGGACAGGCACCGGGGAGCTGTTTTTT. It yields the protein CASSDPPGTGTGELFF.

This clone was found once. The V call is TRBV29-1, the J call TRBJ1-3; the D gene is possibly TRBD1 (6 bases). Germline V gene lookup returns CDR1 SQVTM and CDR2 ANQGSEA. V lost 7 bases and J lost 1, with 8 bases in between. CDR3 size: 12 residues. The CDR3 sequence is CSATGSGNTIYF. The DNA of the CDR3 is TGCAGCGCAACAGGGTCTGGAAACACCATATATTTT. Drawing the rest from reference TRBV29-1 and TRBJ1-3, the complete variable domain is SAVISQKPSRDICQRGTSLTIQCQVDSQVTMMFWYRQQPGQSLTLIATANQGSEATYESGFVIDKFPISRPNLTFSTLTVSNMSPEDSSIYLCSATGSGNTIYFGEGSWLTVV.

Here the CDR3 reads CASSVAGGGEQYF. The CDR3 nucleotides read TGTGCCAGCAGCGTAGCGGGAGGTGGGGAGCAGTACTTC. The V call is TRBV6-1, the J call TRBJ2-7, with TRBD2 identical over 10 bases. Germline V CDR1 and CDR2: MNHNS, SASEGT. The ends lost 6 bases at V and 7 bases at J; junction bases unmatched: 6. The CDR3 is made up of 13 amino acids.

The chain employs TRBV10-3 and TRBJ2-1; D gene ambiguous. V was pared by 3 bases and J by 9 bases, with 18 bases between. This CDR3 has 15 amino acids. Germline CDR1 and CDR2: ENHRY and SYGVKD. In DNA form, the CDR3 reads TGTGCCATCAGTGACCGGAAAGTCGGGTGTAGTGAGCAGTTCTTC. This encodes CAISDRKVGCSEQFF.

The gene calls are TRBV18 and TRBJ1-4, with 9 bases aligning to TRBD1. CDR1 is KGHSH, CDR2 LQKENI, per germline. The CDR3 consists of 15 residues. V trimming: 5 bases; J trimming: 5 bases; junction bases outside the gene matches: 6. The chain's CDR3 is CASSSQQGANEKLFF. CDR3 DNA: TGTGCCAGCTCATCCCAACAGGGGGCGAATGAAAAACTGTTTTTT.

The genes are TRBV9 and TRBJ2-1; TRBD1 matches 9 bases. The CDR3 totals 15 residues. Per the germline V gene, CDR1 is SGDLS and CDR2 is YYNGEE. The ends lost 1 base at V and 4 bases at J; junction bases unmatched: 3. The CDR3 loop is CASSVTTGGYNEQFF. CDR3 sequence (DNA): TGTGCCAGCAGCGTAACGACAGGGGGATACAATGAGCAGTTCTTC.